The next 7 T cell receptor beta chains were all read from a single sample in a study of cytomegalovirus exposure and HLA in healthy donors. The study ran its PCR with 60 Vbeta and 13 Jbeta primers. Clones were read by immunoSEQ multiplex PCR, and TCRdb kept only the in-frame ones, dropping some. This sample has 90,000 to 120,000 clones; around 80% occur once, and the top ten carry less than 3.5%. Sequencing input: PBMCs. These receptors originate from a man between 25 and 39 years old in good health and CMV-seropositive.

The chain combines TRBV19 with TRBJ2-7, with TRBD1 identical over 7 bases. The germline V gene has CDR1 LNHDA and CDR2 SQIVND (reference sequence). V lost 4 bases to trimming and J lost 5 bases; unmatched junction nucleotides: 8. The CDR3 runs 14 residues. The CDR3 loop is CASSRLPQGNEQYF. CDR3 nucleotides: TGTGCCAGTAGTAGATTACCACAGGGGAACGAGCAGTACTTC.

The V and J genes are TRBV6-4 and TRBJ2-7; D not resolved. The length of the CDR3 is 14 residues. V lost 5 bases to trimming and J lost 6 bases, with 17 bases between them. CDR1 is MRHNA and CDR2 is SNTAGT in the germline V gene. The CDR3 bases are TGTGCCAGCAGTCCATCGAGCTCAAGCCGCGAGCAGTACTTC. Residues: CASSPSSSSREQYF.

This clone has a single count. This chain uses TRBV15 with TRBJ2-7; D uncertain. Looked up from germline, CDR1 is LNHNV and CDR2 is YYDKDF (reference sequence). The V end was cut by 1 base, the J end by 5 bases, with 3 bases between. CDR3 length: 11 residues. CDR3 residues: CATSRGNEQYF. In DNA, the CDR3 is TGTGCCACCAGCAGAGGTAACGAGCAGTACTTC.

J is TRBJ1-1 and V is TRBV30, with a possible D match to TRBD1 (6 bases). Germline V gene sequence: CDR1 GTSNPN, CDR2 SVGIG (reference sequence). This CDR3 is built from 12 residues. V was shortened by 6 bases and J by 2 bases, with 10 bases between the two germline ends. CDR3 loop: CACRQVNTEAFF. The CDR3 DNA reads TGTGCCTGTCGACAGGTAAACACTGAAGCTTTCTTT.

The chain has TRBV5-1 and TRBJ2-1; TRBD2 matches 9 bases. The CDR3 runs 15 residues. The junction had 6 bases not matched to a gene; V was cut back by 0 bases and J by 8 bases. In germline, CDR1 is SGHRS, CDR2 YFSETQ. CDR3 region: CASSLVAGDSDEQFF. The CDR3 nucleotides are TGCGCCAGCAGCTTGGTAGCGGGGGATTCAGATGAGCAGTTCTTC. Based on the CDR3 plus reference TRBV5-1 and TRBJ2-1, the full variable domain is KAGVTQTPRYLIKTRGQQVTLSCSPISGHRSVSWYQQTPGQGLQFLFEYFSETQRNKGNFPGRFSGRQFSNSRSEMNVSTLELGDSALYLCASSLVAGDSDEQFFGPGTRLTVL.

This rearrangement joins TRBV4-1 to TRBJ1-3; TRBD1 matches 7 bases. The V gene end was trimmed by 1 base and the J gene end by 0 bases; junction bases not matched to a gene: 3. Germline-derived CDR1 and CDR2 are MGHRA and YSYEKL. The CDR3 extends over 16 amino acids. CDR3 region: CASSQVDRLSGNTIYF. The CDR3 coding sequence is TGCGCCAGCAGCCAAGTGGACAGGCTCTCTGGAAACACCATATATTTT.

The chain has TRBV5-1 and TRBJ2-5; D is perhaps TRBD2 (6 bases). The CDR3 contains 14 residues. The germline V gene has CDR1 SGHRS and CDR2 YFSETQ. Trimming took off 8 bases at V and 1 base at J, with 15 bases between the two ends. For the CDR3, the DNA is TGCGCCAGTGCACTTGGACTAACCCAAGAGACCCAGTACTTC. Encoded protein: CASALGLTQETQYF.